This TCR beta chain was identified in a study of vaccination and CD4 T cells after COVID-19. The CDR3 spans 16 residues. Germline loops: CDR1 MGHDK, CDR2 SYGVNS. The V end was cut by 2 bases, the J end by 5 bases, with 18 bases between. Time point described: late sampling 161 to 241 days after vaccination in three convalescent patients. TCRdb reprocessed the PCR reads with MiXCR, giving one entry per CDR3 protein. The sample shows about 29,000 distinct CDR3 sequences, approximately 48% of them seen only once. The sample consisted of CD4+ T cells from blood, taken about 7 months after SARS-CoV-2 vaccination. The chain uses TRBV25-1 and TRBJ1-2; D is possibly TRBD1 (5 bases). The source is a human donor who had recovered from COVID-19. CDR3 amino acids: CASSESKGTGRYGYTF. The DNA of the CDR3 is TGTGCCAGCAGTGAAAGTAAGGGGACGGGAAGATATGGCTACACCTTC.